A selection of T cell receptor beta chains follows, all from one sample in a study of blood T cells in healthy people across ages. TCRdb ran MiXCR on the 5' RACE reads and lists one entry per CDR3 protein. The sample records around 1,500,000 distinct CDR3 sequences, approximately 30% being singletons. Material for sequencing was blood. These receptors came from a woman under 40 in good health. CDR3s include the opening cysteine and the closing phenylalanine or tryptophan. The D gene is left open where the match is weak. Expanded clones are given a class, and other clones once, few, many or no size at all.

J: TRBJ1-2; D: .; V: TRBV9; size: few; length: 13; CDR3: CASSAGPSEGYTF; DNA: TGTGCCAGCAGCGCCGGACCTTCTGAAGGCTACACCTTC
J: TRBJ2-5; D: TRBD2; V: TRBV7-2; size: few; length: 17; CDR3: CANSLGLAGSAQETQYF; DNA: TGTGCCAACAGCTTAGGACTAGCGGGTAGTGCGCAAGAGACCCAGTACTTC
J: TRBJ2-3; D: .; V: TRBV20-1; size: .; length: 15; CDR3: CSARVARSGADTQYF; DNA: TGCAGTGCTAGAGTTGCCCGGTCAGGGGCAGATACGCAGTATTTT
J: TRBJ2-7; D: TRBD2; V: TRBV20-1; size: many; length: 15; CDR3: CSASPRGGISYEQYF; DNA: TGCAGTGCTAGTCCGAGGGGAGGGATCTCCTACGAGCAGTACTTC
J: TRBJ2-2; D: TRBD2; V: TRBV12-3/TRBV12-4; size: .; length: 18; CDR3: CASRRTSATYANTGELFF; DNA: TGTGCCAGCAGACGGACTAGCGCAACATACGCGAACACCGGGGAGCTGTTTTTT
J: TRBJ2-5; D: TRBD2; V: TRBV7-2; size: .; length: 16; CDR3: CASSARLAGAGETQYF; DNA: TGTGCCAGCAGCGCTAGACTAGCGGGGGCAGGAGAGACCCAGTACTTC
J: TRBJ2-7; D: TRBD1; V: TRBV2; size: many; length: 13; CDR3: CASRRQGTYEQYF; DNA: TGTGCCAGCCGTAGACAGGGGACCTACGAGCAGTACTTC
J: TRBJ1-1; D: TRBD1; V: TRBV29-1; size: .; length: 15; CDR3: CSVDPPGTGSTEAFF; DNA: TGCAGCGTTGACCCCCCCGGGACAGGGTCCACTGAAGCTTTCTTT
J: TRBJ1-5; D: .; V: TRBV2; size: few; length: 15; CDR3: CASSAQGRSNQPQHF; DNA: TGTGCCAGCAGTGCTCAGGGGCGTAGCAATCAGCCCCAGCATTTT
J: TRBJ2-5; D: TRBD2; V: TRBV28; size: .; length: 15; CDR3: CASSLSLAGEETQYF; DNA: TGTGCCAGCAGTTTATCACTAGCGGGGGAAGAGACCCAGTACTTC
J: TRBJ2-4; D: TRBD2; V: TRBV4-3; size: many; length: 17; CDR3: CASSHGTGAGGENIQYF; DNA: TGCGCCAGCAGCCATGGGACCGGAGCGGGAGGGGAGAACATTCAGTACTTC
J: TRBJ2-3; D: TRBD2; V: TRBV7-9; size: .; length: 15; CDR3: CASSLTSGEADTQYF; DNA: TGTGCCAGCAGCTTGACTAGCGGGGAGGCAGATACGCAGTATTTT
J: TRBJ1-2; D: .; V: TRBV10-3; size: few; length: 15; CDR3: CAISEGLGLSFGYTF; DNA: TGTGCCATCAGTGAAGGTTTGGGGCTCTCGTTTGGCTACACCTTC
J: TRBJ1-6; D: .; V: TRBV4-1; size: .; length: 15; CDR3: CASSQGTVNNSPLHF; DNA: TGCGCCAGCAGCCAAGGGACAGTTAACAATTCACCCCTCCACTTT
J: TRBJ1-4; D: .; V: TRBV29-1; size: few; length: 12; CDR3: CSAEAANEKLFF; DNA: TGCAGCGCCGAAGCGGCTAATGAAAAACTGTTTTTT
J: TRBJ2-2; D: TRBD2; V: TRBV29-1; size: .; length: 12; CDR3: CSGLAVTGELFF; DNA: TGCAGCGGGCTAGCGGTCACCGGGGAGCTGTTTTTT
J: TRBJ1-1; D: .; V: TRBV20-1; size: .; length: 13; CDR3: CSARYGGRTEAFF; DNA: TGCAGTGCTAGATACGGGGGGCGGACTGAAGCTTTCTTT
J: TRBJ2-3; D: .; V: TRBV3-1; size: few; length: 15; CDR3: CASRGAGHSTDTQYF; DNA: TGTGCCAGCAGGGGGGCGGGTCACAGCACAGATACGCAGTATTTT
J: TRBJ1-1; D: .; V: TRBV4-3; size: .; length: 16; CDR3: CASSQDRTTSATEAFF; DNA: TGCGCCAGCAGCCAAGATCGGACCACCAGCGCGACTGAAGCTTTCTTT
J: TRBJ2-6; D: .; V: TRBV3-1; size: .; length: 16; CDR3: CASSARRGSGANVRTF; DNA: TGTGCCAGCAGCGCCCGACGGGGCTCTGGGGCCAACGTCCGGACTTTC
J: TRBJ2-2; D: TRBD2; V: TRBV29-1; size: .; length: 17; CDR3: CSVAGLAGGPHTGELFF; DNA: TGCAGCGTTGCCGGACTAGCGGGAGGGCCGCACACCGGGGAGCTGTTTTTT
J: TRBJ2-5; D: .; V: TRBV29-1; size: few; length: 11; CDR3: CSVPDPRTQYF; DNA: TGCAGCGTGCCGGATCCACGGACCCAGTACTTC
J: TRBJ2-5; D: TRBD1; V: TRBV2; size: .; length: 14; CDR3: CASSEYRGKETQYF; DNA: TGTGCCAGCAGCGAATACAGGGGTAAAGAGACCCAGTACTTC
J: TRBJ1-6; D: .; V: TRBV6-1; size: few; length: 16; CDR3: CASSDRTLLHNSPLHF; DNA: TGTGCCAGCAGTGATCGGACACTTCTTCATAATTCACCCCTCCACTTT
J: TRBJ2-4; D: .; V: TRBV20-1; size: few; length: 17; CDR3: CSARPLGQILAKNIQYF; DNA: TGCAGTGCTAGACCCCTGGGGCAGATTCTAGCCAAAAACATTCAGTACTTC
J: TRBJ2-2; D: TRBD2; V: TRBV10-2; size: few; length: 17; CDR3: CASIKRVAGFNTGELFF; DNA: TGCGCCAGCATCAAAAGGGTAGCGGGATTCAACACCGGGGAGCTGTTTTTT
J: TRBJ1-6; D: .; V: TRBV12-5; size: few; length: 12; CDR3: CASGQDSSPLHF; DNA: TGTGCTAGTGGCCAGGATTCGTCACCCCTCCACTTT
J: TRBJ2-7; D: .; V: TRBV5-1; size: .; length: 13; CDR3: CASSFNREGEQYF; DNA: TGCGCCAGCAGCTTTAACCGTGAGGGCGAGCAGTACTTC
J: TRBJ2-5; D: .; V: TRBV20-1; size: .; length: 14; CDR3: CSARVPGAQETQYF; DNA: TGCAGTGCTAGAGTACCCGGTGCCCAAGAGACCCAGTACTTC
J: TRBJ2-3; D: TRBD2; V: TRBV9; size: .; length: 15; CDR3: CASSVGGSRTDTQYF; DNA: TGTGCCAGCAGCGTAGGCGGGAGTAGGACAGATACGCAGTATTTT
J: TRBJ2-5; D: TRBD2; V: TRBV5-1; size: few; length: 15; CDR3: CASQWAGRVEETQYF; DNA: TGCGCCAGCCAATGGGCCGGGAGGGTGGAAGAGACCCAGTACTTC
J: TRBJ2-2; D: .; V: TRBV3-1; size: .; length: 11; CDR3: CASKAEGELFF; DNA: TGTGCCAGCAAGGCGGAGGGGGAGCTGTTTTTT
J: TRBJ1-2; D: TRBD1; V: TRBV6-6; size: .; length: 13; CDR3: CASSYSGTEGYTF; DNA: TGTGCCAGCAGTTACTCAGGGACAGAGGGCTACACCTTC
J: TRBJ2-1; D: .; V: TRBV20-1; size: .; length: 11; CDR3: CSARGFNEQFF; DNA: TGCAGTGCTAGAGGTTTCAATGAGCAGTTCTTC
J: TRBJ2-1; D: .; V: TRBV10-3; size: many; length: 12; CDR3: CAISEQGVEQFF; DNA: TGTGCCATCAGTGAGCAGGGAGTTGAGCAGTTCTTC
J: TRBJ2-3; D: TRBD2; V: TRBV20-1; size: .; length: 22; CDR3: CSAGADWAGLAGGPFSTDTQYF; DNA: TGCAGTGCTGGGGCGGATTGGGCGGGACTAGCGGGAGGGCCGTTTAGCACAGATACGCAGTATTTT
J: TRBJ2-1; D: .; V: TRBV4-2; size: many; length: 16; CDR3: CASSPPLAGTYNEQFF; DNA: TGTGCCAGCAGCCCTCCCCTGGCGGGGACCTACAATGAGCAGTTCTTC
J: TRBJ1-2; D: TRBD1; V: TRBV6-5; size: .; length: 14; CDR3: CASSYRGQGDGYTF; DNA: TGTGCCAGCAGTTACCGGGGACAGGGGGATGGCTACACCTTC
J: TRBJ1-6; D: TRBD1; V: TRBV20-1; size: .; length: 15; CDR3: CSARAGTGNNSPLHF; DNA: TGCAGTGCTAGAGCCGGGACAGGGAACAATTCACCCCTCCACTTT
J: TRBJ2-7; D: TRBD1; V: TRBV7-9; size: .; length: 13; CDR3: CASRREGGDEQYF; DNA: TGTGCCAGCAGGCGAGAAGGGGGCGACGAGCAGTACTTC
J: TRBJ2-7; D: .; V: TRBV5-1; size: many; length: 14; CDR3: CASSLASSSYEQYF; DNA: TGCGCCAGCAGCTTAGCGAGCTCTTCCTACGAGCAGTACTTC
J: TRBJ1-2; D: .; V: TRBV10-3; size: many; length: 14; CDR3: CAISEGYTNYGYTF; DNA: TGTGCCATCAGTGAGGGATACACCAACTATGGCTACACCTTC
J: TRBJ1-1; D: .; V: TRBV4-3; size: few; length: 14; CDR3: CASSQAPPNTEAFF; DNA: TGCGCCAGCAGCCAAGCCCCCCCGAACACTGAAGCTTTCTTT
J: TRBJ1-2; D: .; V: TRBV5-6; size: few; length: 16; CDR3: CASSLLLGAASYGYTF; DNA: TGTGCCAGCAGCTTGTTACTAGGGGCTGCCTCCTATGGCTACACCTTC
J: TRBJ2-7; D: .; V: TRBV6-5; size: .; length: 15; CDR3: CASSSRAGGNYEQYF; DNA: TGTGCCAGCAGTTCACGGGCTGGCGGAAACTACGAGCAGTACTTC
J: TRBJ1-1; D: TRBD1; V: TRBV5-5; size: .; length: 16; CDR3: CASSLAWTGGFTEAFF; DNA: TGTGCCAGCAGCTTGGCCTGGACAGGGGGCTTCACTGAAGCTTTCTTT
J: TRBJ2-7; D: .; V: TRBV29-1; size: many; length: 13; CDR3: CSGMGQSSYEQYF; DNA: TGCAGCGGGATGGGACAATCTTCCTACGAGCAGTACTTC
J: TRBJ2-3; D: .; V: TRBV20-1; size: .; length: 12; CDR3: CSARVGGDTQDF; DNA: TGCAGTGCTAGAGTCGGGGGAGATACGCAGGATTTT
J: TRBJ1-2; D: .; V: TRBV29-1; size: .; length: 13; CDR3: CSVESGGLYGYTF; DNA: TGCAGCGTTGAATCGGGTGGATTGTATGGCTACACCTTC
J: TRBJ2-1; D: TRBD1; V: TRBV20-1; size: .; length: 16; CDR3: CSAREWTGGTYNEQFF; DNA: TGCAGTGCTAGAGAGTGGACAGGCGGAACCTACAATGAGCAGTTCTTC
J: TRBJ1-5; D: .; V: TRBV5-1; size: many; length: 13; CDR3: CASSSNGDQPQHF; DNA: TGCGCCAGCAGCTCAAACGGAGATCAGCCCCAGCATTTT
J: TRBJ2-7; D: TRBD1; V: TRBV2; size: .; length: 16; CDR3: CASKSNPGTGGGEQYF; DNA: TGTGCCAGCAAATCAAATCCCGGGACAGGGGGCGGCGAGCAGTACTTC
J: TRBJ1-2; D: .; V: TRBV7-6; size: .; length: 15; CDR3: CASSLGGDTNYGYTF; DNA: TGTGCCAGCAGCTTAGGAGGGGACACGAACTATGGCTACACCTTC
J: TRBJ1-2; D: .; V: TRBV6-6; size: .; length: 14; CDR3: CASSYTGTIYGYTF; DNA: TGTGCCAGCAGTTATACGGGGACAATCTATGGCTACACCTTC
J: TRBJ2-7; D: TRBD2; V: TRBV5-1; size: many; length: 14; CDR3: CASSLTSGNYEQYF; DNA: TGTGCCAGCAGTTTAACTAGCGGGAACTACGAGCAGTACTTC
J: TRBJ2-2; D: .; V: TRBV29-1; size: .; length: 12; CDR3: CSATRLTGELFF; DNA: TGCAGCGCCACTAGACTCACCGGGGAGCTGTTTTTT
J: TRBJ1-1; D: TRBD1; V: TRBV6-1; size: .; length: 13; CDR3: CARPTGRITEAFF; DNA: TGTGCCAGGCCGACAGGGAGGATCACTGAAGCTTTCTTT
J: TRBJ2-7; D: .; V: TRBV28; size: many; length: 15; CDR3: CASRTEPGQGYEQYF; DNA: TGTGCCAGCAGAACCGAACCAGGGCAGGGCTACGAGCAGTACTTC
J: TRBJ2-5; D: .; V: TRBV11-3; size: few; length: 12; CDR3: CASPGDQETQYF; DNA: TGTGCCAGCCCGGGAGACCAAGAGACCCAGTACTTC
J: TRBJ1-5; D: .; V: TRBV7-9; size: .; length: 13; CDR3: CASSSAGDQPRHF; DNA: TGTGCCAGCAGCTCCGCAGGGGACCAGCCCCGGCATTTT